Detailed here is one T cell receptor (beta chain). Its antigen remains unknown. The data were obtained in a study of shared clonotypes between healthy human individuals. General study results and limits: Generation probabilities of non-shared clonotypes were lower (relative to those shared by all four donors). Naive subsets typically showed greater estimated richness than memory subsets.

The protocol was immunoSEQ multiplex PCR, while the TCRdb copy is restricted to in-frame clones and leaves out a portion. Here the sample spans some 700,000 clones, less than 95% being singletons. The germline V and J ends were trimmed by 0 bases and 5 bases, with 13 bases remaining between them. Germline assignment: CDR1 GTSNPN and CDR2 SVGIG (reference sequence). This CDR3 spans 14 amino acids. The TCR sequence derives from a man aged 18 to 29 in good health. Some clones in this sample may be carry-over from other donors' samples. Source material: memory CD8+ T cells from PBMCs. Subset defined: CD45RO+ cells pooled with CCR7-negative TemRA cells. V is TRBV30 and J is TRBJ2-5, with D maybe TRBD2 (7 bases). CDR3: CAWSVGEGGETQYF. The CDR3 DNA is TGTGCCTGGAGTGTGGGAGAGGGGGGGGAGACCCAGTACTTC.